A single T cell receptor (beta chain) is shown here with its context. What it binds is unknown. These data are taken from a study of T-cell reconstitution after alpha-beta-depleted transplantation in children. This CDR3 has 16 residues. The germline V and J ends were trimmed by 3 bases and 1 base, with 17 bases remaining between them. Germline lookup yields CDR1 SQVTM and CDR2 ANQGSEA. Construction of the TCRbeta library involved unique molecular identifiers. TCRdb re-analysed the PCR reads in MiXCR, keeping a single row per CDR3 protein. The table includes about 440,000 distinct CDR3 sequences, roughly 44% detected once. Findings and limits, study-wide: Expanded graft clones, several hundred of them, were reportedly the source of alpha-beta T cells about two months after transplant.

The rearrangement uses TRBV29-1 and TRBJ2-3; maybe TRBD2 (6 bases). Sequencing was performed on PBMCs, taken before TCRalphabeta/CD19-depleted stem cell transplant. This receptor was identified in a girl aged 2 to 9 with aplastic anemia, due to receive a stem cell transplant. The CDR3 here is CSVEPPGAGRTDTQYF. CDR3 bases: TGCAGCGTTGAGCCCCCCGGGGCGGGACGCACAGATACGCAGTATTTT.